The present T cell receptor beta chain was sequenced within a study of CD8+ T cells in alopecia areata. Sequencing relied on a cDNA template that was reverse transcribed from extracted RNA. Clones were sequenced by immunoSEQ multiplex PCR, and TCRdb holds only the in-frame ones, with some missing. The specimen has around 300,000 clones, none found just once. This clone has a handful of counts. The genes are named according to mouse. The sorting of pooled cutaneous lymph node cells relied on CD4, CD8alpha, NKG2D, NKG2ACE and other markers. What was sequenced was CD4+ T cells sorted from a lymph node. This receptor was identified in a C3H/HeJ mouse with alopecia areata. For this strain, the MHC haplotype corresponds to H2-k.

CDR3 sequence: CTCSADTGGDAEQFF. The CDR3 bases that were read are TGCACCTGCAGTGCAGATACGGGGGGGGATGCT. This chain uses TRBV1 with TRBJ2-1; TRBD2 matches 7 bases. The CDR3 end falls 4 residues outside the read, so it is completed with the germline J gene. V lost 0 bases and J lost 5; bases outside the gene matches: 4. The length of the CDR3 is 15 residues. The germline V gene has CDR1 NSQYPW and CDR2 LRSPGD (reference sequence).